The sequence of this T cell receptor (beta chain) was determined in a study of shared clonotypes between healthy human individuals. Study outcomes and limitations: Non-shared clonotypes showed lower generation probabilities than clonotypes common to all four donors. Among donors, the sharing of clonotypes was expected to be influenced by sequencing depth.

It was at deep level that the assay was run. Only in-frame clones appear in the TCRdb table, and some are missing; sequencing was by immunoSEQ multiplex PCR. Among under 1,100,000 clones, approximately 68% were seen once, and the ten largest hold about 1.5%. Regarding this clone: Its target is unknown.

V shed 0 bases and J 12 bases; nucleotides not matched to a gene: 6. CDR1 is GTSNPN and CDR2 is SVGIG in the germline V gene (reference sequence). This CDR3 spans 13 amino acids. Source material: memory CD4+ T cells sorted from blood. Documented subset: CD45RA-negative fraction. The receptor was derived from a man aged 18 to 30 in good health. The rearrangement joins TRBV30 to TRBJ1-2, with TRBD1 matching 11 bases. Written as DNA, the CDR3 is TGTGCCTGGAGTGTAGGGGGACAGGGGGACCACACCTTC. Amino acids: CAWSVGGQGDHTF.